Sequencing of this TCR beta chain was carried out in a study of T cell responses to AZD1222 COVID-19 vaccine. Across the study: Second-dose recipients at about 4 or about 12 weeks were treated as one pooled group. Points from the study as a whole: Most donors were white British and more were female, and clonal diversity was possibly underestimated. Spike-wide vaccine-associated CD4 TCRs dominated at 160-218 and 743-854. Among spike-specific TCRs, nearly half reportedly target unmutated variant regions.

The repertoire was sequenced with immunoSEQ multiplex PCR; TCRdb's copy has only in-frame clones and lacks some. The sample shows 150,000 or so clones, around 93% of them seen only once. With respect to this clone: Its antigen is still unknown.

The CDR3 consists of 12 residues. CDR1 and CDR2 from the germline V gene are SGHTA and FQGTGA. V was trimmed by 5 bases and J by 6 bases, leaving 10 bases between them. The genes are TRBV7-3 and TRBJ1-1, with D unclear. The TCR was taken from an adult in good health. This specimen consisted of peripheral blood, obtained on day 0 of AZD1222 vaccination. The CDR3 coding sequence is TGTGCCAGCAGCCCTGGGGAGTCTGAAGCTTTCTTT. Protein: CASSPGESEAFF.